Sequencing of this T cell receptor beta chain was carried out in a study of blood T cell repertoires in COVID-19. Study as a whole: Acute-phase and convalescent COVID-19 samples originated in the United States, Italy and Spain. PBMCs, B-cell-depleted T cells, or T cells provided the cDNA or gDNA that made up the material.

From germline, CDR1 is MNHEY and CDR2 SMNVEV (reference sequence). The CDR3 spans 19 residues. The germline V and J ends were trimmed by 2 bases and 0 bases, with 20 bases remaining between them. Authors' data handling: Estimated nucleated cell counts came from reference gene primer amplification. This table comes from immunoSEQ multiplex PCR, and its TCRdb copy is limited to in-frame clones, with some not included. That table supplies the V and J calls and clone size; D and trimming were determined from the DNA. The top ten hold 12% of the sample, which has roughly 130,000 clones, approximately 84% seen once.

Sequenced: peripheral blood. The source is a woman in her sixties with acute or convalescent COVID-19. V is TRBV27 and J is TRBJ1-3; perhaps TRBD1 as D (6 bases). CDR3 in DNA: TGTGCCAGCAGTTTAAAGGGTATGGGGGGGCGAATCTCTGGAAACACCATATATTTT. Residues: CASSLKGMGGRISGNTIYF.